This T cell receptor beta chain is from a study of tumor and adjacent non-tumor tissue in lung cancer (dated by TCRdb to between 2018 and 2020). Describing the broader study: Patients with adenocarcinoma (approximately 13), squamous cell carcinoma (2) and small cell lung cancer (1) were included in the cohort. Among the approximately 15 patients, ages ranged from roughly 31 to 76 years, around ten were men and 5 were women, and disease was TNM stage I to III. Sequencing produced about 120,000,000 productive TCRbeta reads in total, an average of about 4.17 million reads per sample. Around 30 paired specimens, one tumor and one normal lung sample per patient, were profiled by TCRbeta CDR3 sequencing. The study compared bulk TCRbeta repertoires from lung tumor tissue and matched distant non-tumor lung tissue of around 14 lung cancer patients.

V is cut by 4 bases and J by 5 bases, and the space between the germline ends is 21 bases. The CDR3 covers 18 residues, taking in both the cysteine and the phenylalanine. The CDR3 DNA has 54 bases and is translated from base 1. CDR1 MDHEN and CDR2 SYDVKM were looked up in the germline V gene. The table lists this clonotype with many counts. What antigen it recognizes has not been identified. No quality values exist for individual bases; no much larger clone is one base distant. The library was obtained by multiplex PCR. Reads for this sample came from an Illumina HiSeq 2500. Following protocols modified from ARM-PCR, the researchers constructed TCRbeta libraries through three rounds of nested PCR with primers (Table S4). Before sequencing, PCR products of 200-500 bp were cut from the gel and purified using the QIAquick gel extraction kit. In the source study's methods: Reads were cleaned with Trimmomatic, merged with FLASH into complete CDR3 sequences, and assigned to V(D)J germline segments with MiTCR. VDJtools was used to compute clonal diversity as the inverse Simpson's index. A read counted as productive if the sequence was in-frame and lacked a premature stop codon. Using fastp at Q25 and MiXCR, TCRdb reprocessed the public reads and kept productive beta chains. Rows are combined by CDR3 protein, so each entry shows the most common genes and DNA. The V and J calls, along with clone size, are taken from TCRdb and not from the paper's own processing. For this sample the table gives about 110,000 distinct CDR3 sequences, of which around 80% were detected only once. The ten biggest clones cover approximately 35% of the sample.

RNA was isolated from bulk, unsorted tissue, and RNA quality was assessed with a NanoDrop ND-1000 and an Agilent 2100. All donors had newly diagnosed lung cancer, had not received prior chemotherapy, and were admitted for thoracic surgery in China between August and November 2014. Patients with previous radiotherapy or chemotherapy, or with another concurrent cancer, were excluded from the study. Surgical tissue pieces of roughly 1-2 cm3 were preserved in RNAlater solution and were kept at -80 degrees C until use. Beyond this particular receptor, the publication reports: The top 100 clones made up a significantly larger cumulative share of the repertoire in normal lung than in tumor tissue. Because peripheral blood was not sequenced, the blood TCRbeta repertoires of the lung cancer patients in the study went unexamined. The methods do not name the sequencing platform or mention unique molecular identifiers. Significantly higher TCR diversity was found in younger patients, and higher tumor TCR diversity was associated with shorter overall and disease-free survival. Tumor tissue showed significantly greater TCR diversity (inverse Simpson) than normal lung tissue (roughly 390 vs 170, P = 0.0075, Mann-Whitney U test). Only about 15 patients were in the cohort, and the authors stated that larger samples and more detailed clinical data are needed.

The sequencing input was lung tumor tissue. This sequence uses TRBV28 and TRBJ1-6; 6 matching bases give a weak D call of TRBD1. The receptor's source is a woman aged 55-70 years with non-small cell lung cancer. The CDR3 protein is CASSSIEVRPGDNSPLHF. Read as DNA, the sequence is TGTGCCAGCAGTTCCATTGAAGTTCGGCCAGGGGATAATTCACCCCTCCACTTT.